One sample yielded the 25 T cell receptor beta chains listed below, sequenced in a study of spatial heterogeneity in lung cancer. As to time point: blood at routine non-recurrence follow-up after resection. Whole RNA obtained from tumor, nontumor lung or frozen PBMC underwent sequencing without sorting. TCRdb reanalysed the 5' RACE reads using MiXCR and keeps one entry per CDR3 protein. The sample lists roughly 120,000 distinct CDR3 sequences; 9.5% to 15% were seen once. The specimen was PBMCs, collected at follow-up. The receptors were sampled from a male donor with early-stage non-small cell lung cancer.

This sequence joins TRBV13 and TRBJ1-1, with D hard to call. Between the trimmed V and J ends, which lost 5 bases and 1 base, there was a span of 17 bases. This CDR3 comprises 16 residues. Per the germline V gene, CDR1 is PRHDT and CDR2 is FYEKMQ (reference sequence). This CDR3 is CASSLDSNRRNTEAFF. CDR3 coding DNA: TGTGCCAGCAGCCTGGATTCTAACCGACGGAACACTGAAGCTTTCTTT.

The table lists this clonotype with a few counts. This chain links TRBV3-1 with TRBJ2-1; D is perhaps TRBD2 (6 bases). CDR1 LGHDT and CDR2 YNNKEL come from the germline V gene (reference sequence). V shed 3 bases and J shed 8 bases, with 17 bases lying between them. This CDR3 spans 15 amino acids. Written as DNA, the CDR3 is TGTGCCAGCAGCCATTACGGAGGGTTCGACTATGAGCAGTTCTTC. Its translation is CASSHYGGFDYEQFF.

There are a few counts of this clonotype. The rearrangement links TRBV19 to TRBJ1-3, with 7 bases matching TRBD1. Unmatched junction bases numbered 13, after V lost 7 bases and J lost 4 bases. This CDR3 region has 16 residues. Germline CDR1 reads LNHDA; CDR2 reads SQIVND (reference sequence). The CDR3 DNA is TGTGCCAGTACCTCTACAGGGGTCCTTCGGGGAAACACCATATATTTT. It codes for CASTSTGVLRGNTIYF.

The J gene is TRBJ1-1, the V gene TRBV12-3 or TRBV12-4, with D tentatively TRBD1 (5 bases). This CDR3 contains 14 residues. Trimming removed 3 bases from V and 4 bases from J, with 12 bases in between. The CDR3 nucleotides read TGTGCCAGCAGTTTGACGGCAGGGAGCACTGAAGCTTTCTTT. This encodes CASSLTAGSTEAFF.

V gene TRBV5-6 combines with J gene TRBJ2-2; no reliable D call. V lost 5 bases, J lost 2 bases, and 4 bases lay in between. Germline CDR1 is SGHDT and CDR2 is YYEEEE. This CDR3 has 12 amino acids. CDR3 coding DNA: TGTGCCAGCAGGTCTAACACCGGGGAGCTGTTTTTT. Translating it yields CASRSNTGELFF.

This clonotype was picked up a small number of times. The chain uses TRBV20-1 and TRBJ2-7, with D uncertain. Germline V gene data show CDR1 as DFQATT and CDR2 as SNEGSKA (reference sequence). The CDR3 length is 13 residues. Between the trimmed V and J ends, which lost 6 bases and 0 bases, there was a span of 12 bases. Written as DNA, the CDR3 is TGCAGTGCCACCTCCAGGATCTCCTACGAGCAGTACTTC. Translating gives CSATSRISYEQYF.

This rearrangement joins TRBV28 to TRBJ1-1, with a possible D match to TRBD1 (5 bases). CDR3 length: 17 amino acids. V lost 4 bases to trimming and J lost 4 bases, with 22 bases between them. In germline, CDR1 is MDHEN, CDR2 SYDVKM. The CDR3 here is CASSSPPRARGRTEAFF. The CDR3 DNA follows: TGTGCCAGCAGTTCCCCCCCCAGGGCTCGGGGTCGCACTGAAGCTTTCTTT.

V is TRBV6-4 and J is TRBJ2-7; D might be TRBD1 or TRBD2, each matching 5 bases. The CDR3 loop spans 13 amino acids. Germline values: CDR1 MRHNA, CDR2 SNTAGT. V shed 3 bases and J shed 6 bases, with 12 bases lying between them. In DNA, the CDR3 is TGTGCCAGCAGTGAGGGGGTAGGGACCGAGCAGTACTTC. Translating it yields CASSEGVGTEQYF.

This clonotype showed up just a few times. The chain joins TRBV11-2 to TRBJ1-1; D not certain. This CDR3 comprises 14 residues. Germline V lookup: CDR1 SGHAT, CDR2 FQNNGV. V was clipped by 3 bases and J by 5 bases, with 13 bases between them. Written as DNA, the CDR3 is TGTGCCAGCAGCTTCAATCTAGGGTTTACTGAAGCTTTCTTT. This gives the protein CASSFNLGFTEAFF.

The V call is TRBV6-5, the J call TRBJ2-7; weak D call: TRBD1 (6 bases). The CDR3 runs 15 residues. V lost 2 bases, J lost 6 bases, and 17 bases lay in between. Germline loops: CDR1 MNHEY, CDR2 SVGAGI. The CDR3 spells CASSYVTGNFGEQYF. The CDR3 nucleotides are TGTGCCAGCAGTTACGTAACAGGGAATTTTGGCGAGCAGTACTTC.

The chain's CDR3 is CASSLDPSALPGTGELFF. The CDR3 region has the DNA TGTGCCAGCAGTTTAGACCCGTCGGCCCTACCGGGCACCGGGGAGCTGTTTTTT. V is TRBV12-3 or TRBV12-4 and J is TRBJ2-2; D is undetermined. The V end was cut by 1 base, the J end by 4 bases, with 19 bases between. This CDR3 comprises 18 residues.

The chain joins TRBV29-1 to TRBJ2-1; a possible D gene is TRBD2 (5 bases). V was clipped by 7 bases and J by 0 bases, with 16 bases between them. Looked up from germline, CDR1 is SQVTM and CDR2 is ANQGSEA. CDR3 length: 15 residues. The DNA for the CDR3 is TGCAGCGGTCTTGGACTTAGCGACTCCTACAATGAGCAGTTCTTC. It specifies CSGLGLSDSYNEQFF.

This clonotype was seen repeatedly, ten times or more. The chain joins TRBV10-3 to TRBJ2-5; D remains ambiguous. Germline-derived CDR1 and CDR2 are ENHRY and SYGVKD. The CDR3 spans 14 residues. Trimming pared 0 bases from V and 4 bases from J, leaving 9 bases between. The DNA of the CDR3 is TGTGCCATCAGTGAGTCGACTGCCAGAGAGACCCAGTACTTC. It codes for CAISESTARETQYF.

This clonotype was recorded a few times. This chain links TRBV27 with TRBJ1-2, with D tentatively TRBD1 (5 bases). V was shortened by 7 bases and J by 5 bases, with 17 bases between the two germline ends. This CDR3 region has 14 residues. Germline V gene lookup returns CDR1 MNHEY and CDR2 SMNVEV (reference sequence). CDR3 nucleotide sequence: TGTGCCAGCACCGCCACAGGAGGTCTATATGGCTACACCTTC. Residues: CASTATGGLYGYTF.

The sample holds many counts of this clonotype. This sequence joins TRBV6-1 and TRBJ1-1; TRBD1 is a possible D gene (5 bases). The germline V gene has CDR1 MNHNS and CDR2 SASEGT. The CDR3 runs 14 residues. V lost 5 bases, J lost 1 base, and 11 bases lay in between. DNA of the CDR3: TGTGCCAGCAGTTGGGGCCGGGGGAACACTGAAGCTTTCTTT. Translation: CASSWGRGNTEAFF.

There are a few counts of this clonotype. The chain combines TRBV27 with TRBJ1-1; the D gene is possibly TRBD1 (5 bases). Looked up from germline, CDR1 is MNHEY and CDR2 is SMNVEV (reference sequence). Trimming removed 5 bases at V and 6 bases at J, with 16 bases between. The CDR3 spans 14 residues. The chain's CDR3 is CASSPLGGGAEAFF. Here the CDR3 DNA reads TGTGCCAGCAGTCCCCTCGGGGGGGGGGCTGAAGCTTTCTTT.

This clonotype was counted at least ten times. The genes are TRBV4-1 and TRBJ2-1; D not certain. Trimming left V 4 bases short and J 5 bases short, with 15 bases between. This CDR3 contains 15 residues. In germline, CDR1 is MGHRA, CDR2 YSYEKL. The CDR3 is CASSLWTGFNNEQFF. The CDR3 DNA follows: TGCGCCAGCAGCCTATGGACCGGGTTTAACAATGAGCAGTTCTTC.

This clonotype was observed at least ten times. The genes are TRBV29-1 and TRBJ2-5; no firm D call. V was cut by 3 bases and J by 3 bases, with 8 bases left in between. CDR1 SQVTM and CDR2 ANQGSEA come from the germline V gene. The CDR3 extends over 12 amino acids. CDR3 sequence: CSVDYPKETQYF. DNA of the CDR3: TGCAGCGTTGATTATCCTAAAGAGACCCAGTACTTC.

This clonotype was counted at least ten times. The CDR3 DNA sequence: TGTGCCACCAGTGATTGGTCGGATGGCTACACCTTC. It codes for CATSDWSDGYTF. The chain carries TRBV24-1 and TRBJ1-2; unclear D gene. The V and J ends lost 2 bases and 6 bases respectively, with 6 bases between them. The CDR3 runs to 12 residues. From germline, CDR1 is KGHDR and CDR2 SFDVKD.

The sample holds a few counts of this clonotype. The V and J genes are TRBV19 and TRBJ2-4, with unresolved D. Germline CDR1 LNHDA, CDR2 SQIVND (reference sequence). CDR3 length: 14 amino acids. Trimming stripped 6 bases from V and 0 bases from J, with 9 bases between. The CDR3 bases are TGTGCCAGTAGCCGAAAGCTAGCCAAAAACATTCAGTACTTC. Protein sequence: CASSRKLAKNIQYF.

V gene TRBV15 combines with J gene TRBJ1-4; no clear D gene. The CDR3 runs 16 residues. The V end lost 5 bases, the J end lost 0 bases, and 13 bases lay between the germline ends. CDR1 is LNHNV and CDR2 is YYDKDF in the germline V gene (reference sequence). The CDR3 protein is CATSSGGRSTNEKLFF. For the CDR3, the DNA is TGTGCCACCAGCTCCGGTGGCAGGTCAACTAATGAAAAACTGTTTTTT.

In this sample, this clonotype turned up many times. The chain has TRBV5-6 and TRBJ1-1; the D gene is possibly TRBD1 (6 bases). Trimming left V 2 bases short and J 0 bases short, with 8 bases between. The CDR3 spans 14 residues. Germline V gives CDR1 SGHDT, CDR2 YYEEEE. The CDR3 region has the DNA TGTGCCAGCAGCTTCGGGACACTGAACACTGAAGCTTTCTTT. It yields the protein CASSFGTLNTEAFF.

This clonotype was recorded at least ten times. The chain combines TRBV15 with TRBJ1-5, with D unresolved. The CDR3 is 16 amino acids. V was trimmed by 0 bases and J by 4 bases, leaving 13 bases between them. Germline-derived CDR1 and CDR2 are LNHNV and YYDKDF (reference sequence). The CDR3, as DNA: TGTGCCACCAGCAGAGATCGGGCGGTAACTAATCAGCCCCAGCATTTT. Encoded protein: CATSRDRAVTNQPQHF.

V is TRBV7-3 and J is TRBJ2-1; D is ambiguous. Trimming removed 5 bases from V and 7 bases from J, with 9 bases in between. Germline CDR1 is SGHTA and CDR2 is FQGTGA. This CDR3 has 12 amino acids. The CDR3 DNA sequence: TGTGCCAGCAGCATAGGGCGGAATGAGCAGTTCTTC. As protein: CASSIGRNEQFF.

Many counts were recorded for this clonotype. The chain couples TRBV4-1 to TRBJ2-3; possibly TRBD1 for D (6 bases). Per the germline V gene, CDR1 is MGHRA and CDR2 is YSYEKL. The CDR3 is 15 residues long. Trimming removed 4 bases at V and 4 bases at J, with 15 bases between. The CDR3 sequence is CASSLTGQGADTQYF. In DNA form, the CDR3 reads TGCGCCAGCAGCCTAACAGGGCAAGGGGCAGATACGCAGTATTTT.